These 29 T cell receptor beta chains originate from one sample sequenced in a study of spatial heterogeneity in lung cancer. Via MiXCR, TCRdb re-called the 5' RACE reads, giving one row per CDR3 protein. The sample has about 75,000 distinct CDR3 sequences, 13% seen once. Time point indicated: sample taken at primary tumor resection. Whole RNA was taken from tumor, nontumor lung or frozen PBMC; it was then sequenced unsorted. The starting material was PBMCs, obtained at surgery. Receptors originate from a male donor with early-stage non-small cell lung cancer.

In this sample, this clonotype turned up a few times. Written as DNA, the CDR3 is TGCAGCGCCACCAACTCAGCCGGGACAGTCGGCTACGAGCAGTACTTC. It specifies CSATNSAGTVGYEQYF. The J gene is TRBJ2-7, the V gene TRBV20-1; 7 bases map to TRBD1. Germline values: CDR1 DFQATT, CDR2 SNEGSKA (reference sequence). There are 16 residues in the CDR3.

The chain couples TRBV7-2 to TRBJ1-1; no definite D call. This CDR3 has 11 residues. Germline CDR1 is SGHTA and CDR2 is FQGNSA. The V gene lost 10 bases and the J gene lost 1 base, with 7 bases spanning the gap. For the CDR3, the DNA is TGTGCCACACCGCGGAACACTGAAGCTTTCTTT. Encoded protein: CATPRNTEAFF.

The CDR3 sequence is CASMIRAEAFF. The CDR3 nucleotides read TGTGCCAGTATGATTCGAGCTGAAGCTTTCTTT. The chain employs TRBV6-1 and TRBJ1-1; no reliable D call. Trimming pared 9 bases from V and 6 bases from J, leaving 11 bases between. The CDR3 contains 11 residues. Germline lookup yields CDR1 MNHNS and CDR2 SASEGT.

This clonotype was observed at least ten times. The gene calls are TRBV24-1 and TRBJ1-5, with D perhaps matching TRBD1 (5 bases). The CDR3 loop spans 14 amino acids. Germline V gene lookup returns CDR1 KGHDR and CDR2 SFDVKD. Trimming removed 5 bases at V and 4 bases at J, with 11 bases between. Written as DNA, the CDR3 is TGTGCCACCAGTGGTTCAGGGCAGAATCAGCCCCAGCATTTT. Encoded protein: CATSGSGQNQPQHF.

About this clonotype: This may be a read error, as it is one base from a much larger clone. The chain recombines TRBV6-1 with TRBJ2-7, with 16 bases identical to TRBD2. The CDR3 consists of 16 residues. Germline values: CDR1 MNHNS, CDR2 SASEGT. CDR3 loop: CVSQGLAGGRFYEQYF. The CDR3 DNA reads as TGTGTCAGCCAGGGACTAGCGGGAGGGCGCTTCTACGAGCAGTACTTC.

This clonotype has at least ten counts. The chain combines TRBV6-2 or TRBV6-3 with TRBJ2-1; D unclear. V shed 0 bases and J shed 2 bases, with 14 bases lying between them. In germline, CDR1 is MNHEY, CDR2 SVGEGT. The CDR3 covers 17 residues. The CDR3 spells CASSYSFLNSAYNEQFF. Written as DNA, the CDR3 is TGTGCCAGCAGTTACTCGTTTCTAAACAGCGCCTACAATGAGCAGTTCTTC.

The chain links TRBV5-6 to TRBJ1-5; D is unclear. Trimming cost V 2 bases and J 7 bases, with 13 bases left between them. This CDR3 region has 14 residues. Per the germline V gene, CDR1 is SGHDT and CDR2 is YYEEEE. The CDR3 spells CASSFGGTDQPQHF. In DNA, the CDR3 is TGTGCCAGCAGCTTCGGAGGTACAGACCAGCCCCAGCATTTT.

The sample holds a few counts of this clonotype. The chain couples TRBV4-2 to TRBJ2-1, with 7 bases identical to TRBD1. V lost 5 bases and J lost 6; bases outside the gene matches: 7. Looked up from germline, CDR1 is LGHNA and CDR2 is YNFKEQ. This CDR3 contains 14 residues. The CDR3 loop is CASSNRGTANEQFF. In DNA, the CDR3 is TGTGCCAGCAGCAACCGAGGGACAGCCAATGAGCAGTTCTTC.

The genes are TRBV2 and TRBJ2-7, with TRBD1 identical over 11 bases. V dropped 7 bases and J dropped 2; count of bases not matched to a gene: 1. Germline CDR1 and CDR2: SNHLY and FYNNEI. The CDR3 length is 13 residues. CDR3 nucleotide sequence: TGTGCCAGCATGGGACAGGGGGCCTACGAGCAGTACTTC. This encodes CASMGQGAYEQYF.

Points on this clonotype: A much larger clonotype is one base distant, so this may be a read error. CDR3 protein: CARSLHRTSLSEQFF. CDR3 nucleotides: TGTGCCCGCAGCTTACATAGGACTAGCCTCAGTGAGCAGTTCTTC. V gene TRBV11-1 combines with J gene TRBJ2-1, with TRBD2 matching over 8 bases. CDR1 is SGHAT, CDR2 FQDESV, per germline (reference sequence). The CDR3 contains 15 residues.

This clonotype was counted ten times or more. The chain couples TRBV12-3 or TRBV12-4 to TRBJ2-3, with a tentative D call TRBD2 (5 bases). Trimming took 8 bases from V and 2 from J, leaving 17 bases between them. This CDR3 has 15 amino acids. CDR3 residues: CASGGRGLPTDTQYF. CDR3 nucleotides: TGTGCCAGCGGTGGTCGCGGGCTCCCCACAGATACGCAGTATTTT.

This clonotype was picked up a small number of times. J is TRBJ2-3 and V is TRBV4-3; 7 positions agree with TRBD1. CDR3 length: 15 amino acids. Germline trimming cut 3 bases from V and 2 bases from J; bases unmatched to any gene: 5. The germline V gene encodes CDR1 LGHNA and CDR2 YSLEER. The CDR3 region has the DNA TGCGCCAGCAGCCAGGGGGACAGCATCACAGATACGCAGTATTTT. Its protein is CASSQGDSITDTQYF.

There are a few counts of this clonotype. The V gene is TRBV13, the J gene TRBJ1-2, with D possibly matching TRBD1 (5 bases). CDR3 length: 15 amino acids. Trimming shortened V by 5 bases and J by 7 bases, and 20 bases separated the two germline ends. The germline V gene encodes CDR1 PRHDT and CDR2 FYEKMQ (reference sequence). Written as DNA, the CDR3 is TGTGCCAGCAGCCCCTGGACACTCCTCGATAGTGGCTACACCTTC. It is translated as CASSPWTLLDSGYTF.

Only a few counts were recorded for this clonotype. The chain recombines TRBV15 with TRBJ2-3; 7 nucleotides align to TRBD1. The ends lost 3 bases at V and 3 bases at J; junction bases unmatched: 3. The CDR3 is 14 amino acids. The germline V gene has CDR1 LNHNV and CDR2 YYDKDF (reference sequence). In nucleotides, the CDR3 is TGTGCCACCAGCAGCTTGACAGGGACAGATACGCAGTATTTT. Its translation: CATSSLTGTDTQYF.

The chain couples TRBV3-1 to TRBJ2-3; 9 nucleotides agree with TRBD2. CDR3 size: 17 residues. V dropped 1 base and J dropped 2; count of bases not matched to a gene: 7. Germline V CDR1 and CDR2: LGHDT, YNNKEL (reference sequence). The CDR3 here is CASSQGWTSANTDTQYF. Here the CDR3 DNA reads TGTGCCAGCAGCCAAGGATGGACTAGCGCCAACACAGATACGCAGTATTTT.

This clonotype showed up just a few times. This chain connects TRBV2 to TRBJ2-2; perhaps TRBD2 as D (6 bases). V was shortened by 8 bases and J by 7 bases, with 14 bases between the two germline ends. The germline V gene has CDR1 SNHLY and CDR2 FYNNEI. The CDR3 consists of 13 residues. CDR3 amino acids: CASVSREVGELFF. The CDR3 DNA is TGTGCCAGCGTGTCAAGGGAGGTCGGGGAGCTGTTTTTT.

Ten or more counts support this clonotype. V is TRBV20-1 and J is TRBJ2-7; D is possibly TRBD2 (5 bases). This CDR3 is built from 14 residues. The V gene lost 1 base and the J gene lost 3 bases, with 13 bases spanning the gap. CDR1 is DFQATT and CDR2 is SNEGSKA in the germline V gene (reference sequence). The CDR3 nucleotides read TGCAGTGCTAGAGTTCCACTAGGAAGCTACGAGCAGTACTTC. It encodes CSARVPLGSYEQYF.

The chain uses TRBV7-8 and TRBJ2-3; no definite D call. V was pared by 3 bases and J by 3 bases, with 10 bases between. The CDR3 totals 14 residues. The germline CDR1 and CDR2 sequences are SGHVS and FQNEAQ. This chain's CDR3 is CASSFESDTDTQYF. CDR3 coding DNA: TGTGCCAGCAGCTTTGAGTCGGATACAGATACGCAGTATTTT.

This clonotype was seen many times. The chain uses TRBV5-8 and TRBJ2-1, with 9 bases fitting TRBD2. Per germline, CDR1 SGHTS and CDR2 YDEGEE. The CDR3 is 17 amino acids. V dropped 4 bases and J dropped 4; count of bases not matched to a gene: 12. The CDR3 DNA follows: TGTGCCAGCAGCCTAGGAGTGGGGACTAGCCTTTACAATGAGCAGTTCTTC. It encodes CASSLGVGTSLYNEQFF.

V is TRBV12-3 or TRBV12-4 and J is TRBJ2-7; D perhaps matches TRBD2 (7 bases). Trimming shortened V by 5 bases and J by 6 bases, and 20 bases separated the two germline ends. The CDR3 has 15 residues. The CDR3 reads CASSLRTRGIVEQYF. The CDR3 DNA sequence: TGTGCCAGCAGTCTCCGGACTAGGGGGATTGTCGAGCAGTACTTC.

The chain carries TRBV30 and TRBJ1-2; D uncertain. Germline assignment: CDR1 GTSNPN and CDR2 SVGIG (reference sequence). This CDR3 has 13 residues. Deletions cut 2 bases from V and 0 bases from J, with 7 bases between. CDR3 bases: TGTGCCTGGAGTATTGGAGCTAACTATGGCTACACCTTC. It translates to CAWSIGANYGYTF.

Remarks on this clonotype: It may be a read error: a sequence one base away is much more abundant. The V gene is TRBV14, the J gene TRBJ1-1; D not certain. The germline gives CDR1 SGHDN, CDR2 FVKESK. This CDR3 region has 13 residues. The CDR3 spells CASNQGLNTEAFF. Here the CDR3 DNA reads TGTGCCAGCAACCAAGGCTTGAACACTGAAGCTTTCTTT.

This clonotype was detected only a few times. The chain recombines TRBV20-1 with TRBJ1-4; 8 positions match TRBD1. Germline loops: CDR1 DFQATT, CDR2 SNEGSKA (reference sequence). V lost 0 bases, J lost 7 bases, and 10 bases stayed unmatched. The CDR3 consists of 16 residues. CDR3 sequence reads: CSARDSLGRGLEKLFF. CDR3 nucleotides: TGCAGTGCTAGAGATTCACTGGGCAGGGGGCTTGAAAAACTGTTTTTT.

In this sample, this clonotype turned up a few times. The chain couples TRBV5-1 to TRBJ2-7; 7 nucleotides line up with TRBD1. The CDR3 is 13 amino acids. The germline V gene encodes CDR1 SGHRS and CDR2 YFSETQ. J lost 6 bases, V lost 4 bases, and 7 bases had no gene match. CDR3 region: CASSQGGGLEQYF. The CDR3 DNA reads as TGCGCCAGCAGCCAAGGGGGCGGGCTCGAGCAGTACTTC.

The chain carries TRBV2 and TRBJ2-5; possible D gene TRBD1, 6 bases. Trimming pared 6 bases from V and 2 bases from J, leaving 13 bases between. The CDR3 length is 14 residues. CDR1 and CDR2 (germline): SNHLY, FYNNEI. Here the CDR3 reads CASSKDSYQETQYF. The CDR3 DNA sequence: TGTGCCAGCAGCAAGGACAGTTATCAAGAGACCCAGTACTTC.

CDR3 residues: CASSQESQSSYNSPLHF. The CDR3 region has the DNA TGCGCCAGCAGCCAAGAGAGCCAGAGCTCCTATAATTCACCCCTCCACTTT. This rearrangement joins TRBV4-3 to TRBJ1-6; D not resolved. CDR3 length: 17 amino acids. CDR1 LGHNA and CDR2 YSLEER come from the germline V gene. Deletions cut 0 bases from V and 0 bases from J, with 9 bases between.

This clonotype was observed at least ten times. The rearrangement joins TRBV10-3 to TRBJ2-7; D ambiguous. The V end lost 2 bases, the J end lost 9 bases, and 17 bases lay between the germline ends. Germline CDR1 is ENHRY and CDR2 is SYGVKD. The CDR3 consists of 14 residues. CDR3 in DNA: TGTGCCATCAGTGAGCTTGACTCCCCCATTGGGCAGTACTTC. It encodes CAISELDSPIGQYF.

This clonotype was detected a few times. J is TRBJ2-5 and V is TRBV2; 7 bases are a match to TRBD1. The CDR3 sequence is 13 residues long. Trimming removed 4 bases from V and 1 base from J; junction bases left unmatched: 0. The V gene's germline CDR1 is SNHLY and CDR2 FYNNEI. The CDR3 DNA follows: TGTGCCAGCAGTGGGGACAGCCAAGAGACCCAGTACTTC. It is translated as CASSGDSQETQYF.

This clonotype was seen a handful of times. This chain joins TRBV7-2 and TRBJ2-1; 9 positions match TRBD2. V lost 6 bases and J lost 7; bases outside the gene matches: 10. This CDR3 is 15 amino acids long. Germline V gene sequence: CDR1 SGHTA, CDR2 FQGNSA. The CDR3 region has the DNA TGTGCCAGCAGGGGGGAAGCGGGAGGTAGAAATGAGCAGTTCTTC. Translated, it gives CASRGEAGGRNEQFF.